The 14 T cell receptor beta chains in this list originate from one sample, sequenced in a study of blood T cells in healthy people across ages. Combining a sample-barcoded 5' primer with a J-beta primer mix, a second PCR ran for roughly 7 to 12 cycles. TCRdb re-called the 5' RACE reads through MiXCR, storing one row per CDR3 protein. The sample has around 690,000 distinct CDR3 sequences; roughly 53% are singletons. Sequencing was carried out using blood. The receptors were gathered from a man between 60 and 75 years old in good health.

CDR3 amino acids: CASSLVSGHTGGKTQYF. CDR3 bases: TGTGCCAGCAGCTTAGTTTCTGGCCATACGGGGGGAAAGACCCAGTACTTC. V is TRBV11-2 and J is TRBJ2-5, with 7 nucleotides matching TRBD2. The junction had 14 bases not matched to a gene; V was cut back by 1 base and J by 6 bases. The CDR3 extends over 17 amino acids. The germline V gene has CDR1 SGHAT and CDR2 FQNNGV. Variable domain in full (rest from reference TRBV11-2 and TRBJ2-5): EAGVAQSPRYKIIEKRQSVAFWCNPISGHATLYWYQQILGQGPKLLIQFQNNGVVDDSQLPKDRFSAERLKGVDSTLKIQPAKLEDSAVYLCASSLVSGHTGGKTQYFGPGTRLLVL.

V usage is TRBV20-1 and J usage is TRBJ2-3; D ambiguous. CDR1 is DFQATT, CDR2 SNEGSKA, per germline (reference sequence). This CDR3 contains 13 residues. Trimming left V 0 bases short and J 1 base short, with 5 bases between. The CDR3 loop reads CSAREGRTDTQYF. The CDR3 bases are TGCAGTGCTAGAGAGGGCCGCACAGATACGCAGTATTTT.

The chain has TRBV14 and TRBJ2-1, with 8 nucleotides matching TRBD2. CDR1 and CDR2 from the germline V gene are SGHDN and FVKESK. The CDR3 has 16 residues. J gave up 3 bases and V 5 bases, and 9 bases lay outside the gene matches. This chain's CDR3 is CASSYFKRGFYNEQFF. CDR3 bases: TGTGCCAGCAGCTACTTCAAGCGGGGGTTCTACAATGAGCAGTTCTTC.

The chain employs TRBV2 and TRBJ1-6; unclear D gene. V lost 5 bases to trimming and J lost 7 bases, with 12 bases between them. The V gene's germline CDR1 is SNHLY and CDR2 FYNNEI. The CDR3 contains 14 residues. The CDR3 region has the DNA TGTGCCAGCAGTTCGGAGCCACGGAATTCACCCCTCCACTTT. This encodes CASSSEPRNSPLHF.

V gene TRBV5-1 combines with J gene TRBJ1-6; TRBD1 matches at 9 bases. The trim removed 5 bases at V and 8 bases at J, leaving 5 bases unmatched. Germline V gene data show CDR1 as SGHRS and CDR2 as YFSETQ. The CDR3 is 14 residues long. Written as DNA, the CDR3 is TGCGCCAGCAGAACGGGACAGGGAGATTCACCCCTCCACTTT. It is translated as CASRTGQGDSPLHF.

The chain employs TRBV6-5 and TRBJ2-3; TRBD1 agrees at 9 bases. The germline CDR1 and CDR2 sequences are MNHEY and SVGAGI. CDR3 size: 13 residues. V lost 9 bases, J lost 5 bases, and 6 bases stayed unmatched. CDR3 protein: CASWTGEGDTQYF. CDR3 DNA sequence: TGTGCCAGTTGGACAGGGGAAGGAGATACGCAGTATTTT.

This clonotype was detected a few times. The V call is TRBV6-2 or TRBV6-3, the J call TRBJ2-7, with TRBD2 as a possible D gene (6 bases). The CDR3 runs to 15 residues. Germline CDR1 MNHEY, CDR2 SVGEGT. Trimming took off 7 bases at V and 3 bases at J, with 19 bases between the two ends. The CDR3 region has the DNA TGTGCCAGCACCCACGGAGGGGTTTTAGGCTACGAGCAGTACTTC. Translated, it gives CASTHGGVLGYEQYF.

The chain uses TRBV3-1 and TRBJ1-2; the match to TRBD1 covers 7 bases. V lost 3 bases and J lost 8; bases outside the gene matches: 9. CDR1 and CDR2 (germline): LGHDT, YNNKEL (reference sequence). The CDR3 is 14 amino acids. CDR3 sequence reads: CASSQSARGNGYTF. The CDR3 region has the DNA TGTGCCAGCAGCCAGTCAGCCAGGGGGAACGGCTACACCTTC.

The rearrangement links TRBV2 to TRBJ1-6, with TRBD1 identical over 10 bases. Germline V gives CDR1 SNHLY, CDR2 FYNNEI. CDR3 length equals 15 residues. V gave up 4 bases and J gave up 5 bases; unmatched junction bases: 2. CDR3 nucleotide sequence: TGTGCCAGCAGTGGACAGGGGGCGGATAATTCACCCCTCCACTTT. This encodes CASSGQGADNSPLHF.

The gene calls are TRBV20-1 and TRBJ2-1; TRBD2 matches 11 bases. The CDR3 extends over 16 amino acids. CDR1 and CDR2 from the germline V gene are DFQATT and SNEGSKA (reference sequence). V shed 1 base and J 7 bases; nucleotides not matched to a gene: 9. This CDR3 is CSARGSGGVFWNEQFF. CDR3 DNA: TGCAGTGCTAGAGGTAGCGGGGGGGTCTTTTGGAATGAGCAGTTCTTC.

V and J are TRBV29-1 and TRBJ2-1; TRBD1 aligns across 7 bases. Germline assignment: CDR1 SQVTM and CDR2 ANQGSEA. V lost 8 bases, J lost 7 bases, and 11 bases stayed unmatched. CDR3 length equals 13 residues. The CDR3 region is CSTLDRKGNEQFF. CDR3 bases: TGCAGCACCCTGGACAGGAAGGGAAATGAGCAGTTCTTC.

The CDR3 coding sequence is TGTGCCAGCCTCCGGGACAGGGCACAAGAGACCCAGTACTTC. Protein product: CASLRDRAQETQYF. The chain recombines TRBV7-9 with TRBJ2-5, with 9 nucleotides matching TRBD1. Germline CDR1 reads SEHNR; CDR2 reads FQNEAQ (reference sequence). This CDR3 has 14 amino acids. The V gene end was trimmed by 8 bases and the J gene end by 2 bases; junction bases not matched to a gene: 6.

The gene calls are TRBV5-4 and TRBJ2-5; D gene uncertain. Germline lookup yields CDR1 SGHNT and CDR2 YYREEE (reference sequence). V lost 4 bases, J lost 2 bases, and 15 bases lay in between. The CDR3 has 15 residues. CDR3 region: CASSGEVELQETQYF. DNA of the CDR3: TGTGCCAGCAGCGGTGAAGTCGAGTTGCAAGAGACCCAGTACTTC.

The CDR3 region has the DNA TGCAGTGCGACGGGGGGGGGCCTTGCAGATACGCAGTATTTT. This translates into CSATGGGLADTQYF. This chain joins TRBV20-1 and TRBJ2-3; 8 bases align to TRBD2. The length of the CDR3 is 14 residues. The germline gives CDR1 DFQATT, CDR2 SNEGSKA (reference sequence). Unmatched junction bases numbered 9, after V lost 6 bases and J lost 4 bases.